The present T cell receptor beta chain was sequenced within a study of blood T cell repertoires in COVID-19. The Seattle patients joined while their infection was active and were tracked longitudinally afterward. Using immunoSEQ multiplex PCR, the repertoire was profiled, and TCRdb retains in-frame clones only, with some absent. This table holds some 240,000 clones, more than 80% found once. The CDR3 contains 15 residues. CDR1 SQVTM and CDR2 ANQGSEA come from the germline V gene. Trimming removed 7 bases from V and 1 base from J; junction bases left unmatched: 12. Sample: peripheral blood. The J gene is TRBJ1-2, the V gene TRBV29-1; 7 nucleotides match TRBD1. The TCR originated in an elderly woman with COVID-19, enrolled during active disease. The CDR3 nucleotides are TGCAGCGCCTCCAGACAGGGCGTCGGTAACTATGGCTACACCTTC. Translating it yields CSASRQGVGNYGYTF.